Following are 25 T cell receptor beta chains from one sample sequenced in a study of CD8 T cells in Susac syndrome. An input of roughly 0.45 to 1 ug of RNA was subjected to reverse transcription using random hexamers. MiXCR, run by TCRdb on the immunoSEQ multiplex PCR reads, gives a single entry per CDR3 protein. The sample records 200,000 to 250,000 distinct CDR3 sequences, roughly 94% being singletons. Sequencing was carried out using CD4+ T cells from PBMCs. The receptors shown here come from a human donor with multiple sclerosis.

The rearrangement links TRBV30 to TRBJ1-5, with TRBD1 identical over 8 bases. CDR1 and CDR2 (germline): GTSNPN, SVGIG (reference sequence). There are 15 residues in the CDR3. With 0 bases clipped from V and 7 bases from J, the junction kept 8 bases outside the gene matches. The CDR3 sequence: CAWSVQGGAGQPQHF. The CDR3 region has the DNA TGTGCCTGGAGTGTACAGGGGGGCGCGGGACAGCCCCAGCATTTT.

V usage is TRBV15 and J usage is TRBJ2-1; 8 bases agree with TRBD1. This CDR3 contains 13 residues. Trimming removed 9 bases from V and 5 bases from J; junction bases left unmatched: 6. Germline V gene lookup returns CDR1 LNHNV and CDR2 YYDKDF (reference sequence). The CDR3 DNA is TGTGCCACAAGGACAGGGAATAACAATGAGCAGTTCTTC. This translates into CATRTGNNNEQFF.

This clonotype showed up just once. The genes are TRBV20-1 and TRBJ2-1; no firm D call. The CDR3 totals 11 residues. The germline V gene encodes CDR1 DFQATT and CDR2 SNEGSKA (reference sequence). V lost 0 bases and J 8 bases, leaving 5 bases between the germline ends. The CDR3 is CSARDFHEQFF. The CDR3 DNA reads TGCAGTGCTAGAGATTTCCATGAGCAGTTCTTC.

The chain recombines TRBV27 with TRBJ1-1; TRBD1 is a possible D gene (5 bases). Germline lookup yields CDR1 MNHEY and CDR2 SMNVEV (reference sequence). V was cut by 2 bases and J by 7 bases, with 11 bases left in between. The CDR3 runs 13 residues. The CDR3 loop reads CASSLAGGLEAFF. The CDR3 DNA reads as TGTGCCAGCAGTTTAGCCGGGGGACTTGAAGCTTTCTTT.

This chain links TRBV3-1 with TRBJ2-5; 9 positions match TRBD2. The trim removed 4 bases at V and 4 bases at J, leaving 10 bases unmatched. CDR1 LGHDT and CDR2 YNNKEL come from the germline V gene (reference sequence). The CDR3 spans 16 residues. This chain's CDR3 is CASSPFGRGGAETQYF. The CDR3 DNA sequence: TGTGCCAGCAGCCCATTCGGGCGGGGGGGAGCAGAGACCCAGTACTTC.

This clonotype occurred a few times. The CDR3 here is CASSPTSGGALFF. Here the CDR3 DNA reads TGTGCCAGCAGTCCCACTAGCGGGGGGGCCTTGTTCTTC. V usage is TRBV7-3 and J usage is TRBJ2-1; 13 nucleotides agree with TRBD2. The CDR3 covers 13 residues. Germline V CDR1 and CDR2: SGHTA, FQGTGA. V was clipped by 6 bases and J by 15 bases; unmatched bases: 8. The full variable domain, with the rest looked up from reference TRBV7-3 and TRBJ2-1, is GAGVSQTPSNKVTEKGKYVELRCDPISGHTALYWYRQSLGQGPEFLIYFQGTGAADDSGLPNDRFFAVRPEGSVSTLKIQRTERGDSAVYLCASSPTSGGALFFGPGTRLTVL.

The CDR3 here is CASSRPLTGNTGELFF. The CDR3 DNA reads as TGTGCCAGCAGCCGCCCCCTGACCGGCAACACCGGGGAGCTGTTTTTT. The chain employs TRBV5-6 and TRBJ2-2; D remains ambiguous. V dropped 4 bases and J dropped 2 bases, with 15 bases sitting between them. Looked up from germline, CDR1 is SGHDT and CDR2 is YYEEEE. CDR3 length: 16 residues.

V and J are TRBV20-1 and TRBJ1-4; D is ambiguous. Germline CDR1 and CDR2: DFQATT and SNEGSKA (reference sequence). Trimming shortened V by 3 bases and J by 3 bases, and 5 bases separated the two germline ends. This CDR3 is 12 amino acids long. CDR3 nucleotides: TGCAGTGCTAGGGGGTCTAATGAAAAACTGTTTTTT. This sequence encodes CSARGSNEKLFF.

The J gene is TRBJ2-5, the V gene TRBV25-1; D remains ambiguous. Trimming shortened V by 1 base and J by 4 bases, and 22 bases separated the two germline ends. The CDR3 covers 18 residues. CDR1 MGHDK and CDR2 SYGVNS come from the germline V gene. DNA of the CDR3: TGTGCCAGCAGTGAATCGGGTATTCCCCCCGATGGGCGAGAGACCCAGTACTTC. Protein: CASSESGIPPDGRETQYF. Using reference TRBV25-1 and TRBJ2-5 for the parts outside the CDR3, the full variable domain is EADIYQTPRYLVIGTGKKITLECSQTMGHDKMYWYQQDPGMELHLIHYSYGVNSTEKGDLSSESTVSRIRTEHFPLTLESARPSHTSQYLCASSESGIPPDGRETQYFGPGTRLLVL.

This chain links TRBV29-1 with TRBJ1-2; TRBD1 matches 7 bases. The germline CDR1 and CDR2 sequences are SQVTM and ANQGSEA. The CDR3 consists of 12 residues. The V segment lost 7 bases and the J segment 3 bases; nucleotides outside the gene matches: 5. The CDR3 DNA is TGCAGCGCCCACGGACAGGACTATGGCTACACCTTC. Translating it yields CSAHGQDYGYTF.

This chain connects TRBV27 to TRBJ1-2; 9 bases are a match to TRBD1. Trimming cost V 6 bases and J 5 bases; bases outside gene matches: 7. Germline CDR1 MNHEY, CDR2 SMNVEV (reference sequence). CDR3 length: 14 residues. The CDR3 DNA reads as TGTGCCAGCAGGACGAGGACAGGGGCTTATGGCTACACCTTC. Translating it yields CASRTRTGAYGYTF.

The CDR3 region is CSGGTGLYGYTF. CDR3 sequence (DNA): TGCAGCGGTGGGACAGGGCTCTATGGCTACACCTTC. The chain is built from TRBV29-1 and TRBJ1-2, with 9 nucleotides matching TRBD1. After removal of 7 bases from V and 4 bases from J, the junction contained 4 bases not matched to a gene. CDR1 is SQVTM and CDR2 is ANQGSEA in the germline V gene. This CDR3 comprises 12 residues.

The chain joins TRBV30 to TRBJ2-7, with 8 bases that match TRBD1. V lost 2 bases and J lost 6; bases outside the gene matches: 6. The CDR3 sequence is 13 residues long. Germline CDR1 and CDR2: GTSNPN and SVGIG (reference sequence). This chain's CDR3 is CAWSPDRGFEQYV. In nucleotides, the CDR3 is TGTGCCTGGAGTCCAGACAGGGGTTTCGAGCAGTACGTC.

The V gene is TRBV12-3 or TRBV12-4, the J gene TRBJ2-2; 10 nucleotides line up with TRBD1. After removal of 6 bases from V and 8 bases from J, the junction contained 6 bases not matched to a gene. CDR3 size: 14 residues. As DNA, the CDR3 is TGTGCCAGCAGCCGGACAGGGGGAGGGGGGGAGCTGTTTTTT. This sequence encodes CASSRTGGGGELFF.

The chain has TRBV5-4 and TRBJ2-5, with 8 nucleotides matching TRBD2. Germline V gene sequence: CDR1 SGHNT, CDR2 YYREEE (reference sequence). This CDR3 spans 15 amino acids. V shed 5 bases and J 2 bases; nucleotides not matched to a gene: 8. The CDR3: CASSPGLVPQETQYF. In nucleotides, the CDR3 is TGTGCCAGCAGTCCGGGACTAGTCCCACAAGAGACCCAGTACTTC. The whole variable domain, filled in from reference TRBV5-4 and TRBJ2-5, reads ETGVTQSPTHLIKTRGQQVTLRCSSQSGHNTVSWYQQALGQGPQFIFQYYREEENGRGNFPPRFSGLQFPNYSSELNVNALELDDSALYLCASSPGLVPQETQYFGPGTRLLVL.

The chain's CDR3 is CSAPQGNGLTEAFF. The CDR3 region has the DNA TGCAGTGCGCCGCAGGGGAACGGTTTAACTGAAGCTTTCTTT. This chain joins TRBV20-1 and TRBJ1-1, with D possibly TRBD1 on 6 matching bases. This CDR3 spans 14 amino acids. Per germline, CDR1 DFQATT and CDR2 SNEGSKA (reference sequence). V lost 6 bases and J 5 bases, leaving 19 bases between the germline ends.

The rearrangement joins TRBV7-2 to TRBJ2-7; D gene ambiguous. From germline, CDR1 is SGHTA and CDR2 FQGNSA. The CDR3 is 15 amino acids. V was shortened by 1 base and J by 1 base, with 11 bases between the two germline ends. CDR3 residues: CASSLVLGQSYEQYF. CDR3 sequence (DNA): TGTGCCAGCAGCTTAGTCCTAGGGCAATCCTACGAGCAGTACTTC.

The chain's CDR3 is CSVVRGNSEQYF. The CDR3 DNA follows: TGCAGCGTTGTTCGCGGGAATAGCGAGCAGTACTTC. The V gene is TRBV29-1, the J gene TRBJ2-7; possibly TRBD2 for D (6 bases). Germline-derived CDR1 and CDR2 are SQVTM and ANQGSEA. This CDR3 is built from 12 residues. V dropped 4 bases and J dropped 6 bases, with 13 bases sitting between them.

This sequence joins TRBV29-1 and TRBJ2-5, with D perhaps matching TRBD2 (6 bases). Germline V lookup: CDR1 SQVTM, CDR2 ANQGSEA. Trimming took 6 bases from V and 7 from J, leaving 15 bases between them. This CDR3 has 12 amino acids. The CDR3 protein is CSVDGLGGTQYF. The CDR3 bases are TGCAGCGTAGACGGTTTGGGGGGGACCCAGTACTTC.

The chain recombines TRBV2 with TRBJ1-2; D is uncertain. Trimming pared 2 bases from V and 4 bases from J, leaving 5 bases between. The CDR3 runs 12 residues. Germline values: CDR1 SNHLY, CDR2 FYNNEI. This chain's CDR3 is CASSEQFYGYTF. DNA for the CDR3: TGTGCCAGCAGTGAACAGTTCTATGGCTACACCTTC.

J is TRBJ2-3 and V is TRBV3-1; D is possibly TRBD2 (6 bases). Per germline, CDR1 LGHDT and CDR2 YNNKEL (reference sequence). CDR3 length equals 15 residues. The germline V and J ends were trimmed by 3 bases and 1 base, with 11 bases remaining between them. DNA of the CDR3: TGTGCCAGCAGCCAGGCGGGGATTGGCACAGATACGCAGTATTTT. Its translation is CASSQAGIGTDTQYF.

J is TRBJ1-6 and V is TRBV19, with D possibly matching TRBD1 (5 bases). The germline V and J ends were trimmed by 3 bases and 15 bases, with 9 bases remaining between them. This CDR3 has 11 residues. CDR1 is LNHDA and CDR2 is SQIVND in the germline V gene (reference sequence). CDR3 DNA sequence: TGTGCCAGTAGTATCGGGACTGGCCTCCACTTT. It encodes CASSIGTGLHF.

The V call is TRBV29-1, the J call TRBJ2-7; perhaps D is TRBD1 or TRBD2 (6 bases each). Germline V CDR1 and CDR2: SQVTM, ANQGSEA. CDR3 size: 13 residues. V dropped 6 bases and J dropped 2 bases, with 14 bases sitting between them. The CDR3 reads CSVTLGGTYEQYF. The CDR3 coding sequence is TGCAGCGTGACCTTGGGGGGCACCTACGAGCAGTACTTC.

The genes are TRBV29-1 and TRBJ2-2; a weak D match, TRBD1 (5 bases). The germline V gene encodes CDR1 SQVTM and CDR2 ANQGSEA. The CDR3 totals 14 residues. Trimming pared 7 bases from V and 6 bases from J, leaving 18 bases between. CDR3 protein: CSGGQGEVSGELFF. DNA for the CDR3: TGCAGCGGGGGTCAGGGCGAGGTTTCCGGGGAGCTGTTTTTT.

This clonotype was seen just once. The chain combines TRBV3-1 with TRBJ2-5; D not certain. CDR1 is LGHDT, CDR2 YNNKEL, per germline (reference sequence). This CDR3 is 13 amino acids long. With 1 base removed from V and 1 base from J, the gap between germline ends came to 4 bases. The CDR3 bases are TGTGCCAGCAGCCAAGTTTTCCAAGAGACCCAGTACTTC. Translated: CASSQVFQETQYF.